This T cell receptor beta chain came from a study of molecular identifiers for immune sequencing clone quantification. Study overall: Replicates involved a five-way split of RNA from around 20,000 or 100,000 naive CD8 cells, with sequencing of four.

This clonotype was detected ten times or more. Its antigen is not known. Each library that profiled naive CD8 cells came from roughly 18,000 to 920,000 sorted cells with 10%, 30% or 50% RNA. Using a CD8+CD4-CCR7+CD45RA+ phenotype, naive CD8 T cells were sorted. The length of the CDR3 is 15 residues. Germline V gene lookup returns CDR1 MGHRA and CDR2 YSYEKL. The ends were cut back, 1 base at V and 0 bases at J, with 8 bases in the middle. Broader study findings: Clones that had above 20 RNA copies took up over 97% of effector molecules but under 1% in naive cells.

TCRdb re-called the PCR reads with MiXCR, one entry per CDR3 protein. Of tens of thousands of distinct CDR3 sequences listed, roughly 22% are singletons. Sequenced material: naive CD8+ T cells from blood, with Jurkat cell RNA spiked in. This sample's subset: FACS-sorted CD8+CD4-CCR7+CD45RA+ naive T cells. V and J are TRBV4-1 and TRBJ2-3; D might be TRBD2 (5 bases). The source is a human donor in good health. Some libraries in this study had Jurkat cell RNA spiked in. Here the CDR3 reads CASSQGGSSTDTQYF. The CDR3 DNA follows: TGCGCCAGCAGCCAAGGAGGGTCTAGCACAGATACGCAGTATTTT.